Detailed here is one T cell receptor (beta chain). What it binds is unknown. This CDR3 spans 14 amino acids. Trimming stripped 0 bases from V and 0 bases from J, with 6 bases between. Per the germline V gene, CDR1 is MGHRA and CDR2 is YSYEKL. The sample originates from a study of T cell responses to AZD1222 COVID-19 vaccine. Clones were sequenced by immunoSEQ multiplex PCR, and TCRdb holds only the in-frame ones, with some missing. The profile shows about 150,000 clones, about 91% of them singletons. Findings of the study overall: Donors in the cohort were predominantly white British and more often female, and clonal diversity was possibly underestimated. Only a handful of AZD1222 recipients, roughly six in all, had baseline seropositivity.

This specimen consisted of peripheral blood, obtained on day 0 of MenACWY control vaccination. The chain combines TRBV4-1 with TRBJ2-7; D is unresolved. This clonotype was sampled from an adult in good health. The CDR3: CASSQEQLSYEQYF. In DNA, the CDR3 is TGCGCCAGCAGCCAAGAGCAGCTCTCCTACGAGCAGTACTTC.